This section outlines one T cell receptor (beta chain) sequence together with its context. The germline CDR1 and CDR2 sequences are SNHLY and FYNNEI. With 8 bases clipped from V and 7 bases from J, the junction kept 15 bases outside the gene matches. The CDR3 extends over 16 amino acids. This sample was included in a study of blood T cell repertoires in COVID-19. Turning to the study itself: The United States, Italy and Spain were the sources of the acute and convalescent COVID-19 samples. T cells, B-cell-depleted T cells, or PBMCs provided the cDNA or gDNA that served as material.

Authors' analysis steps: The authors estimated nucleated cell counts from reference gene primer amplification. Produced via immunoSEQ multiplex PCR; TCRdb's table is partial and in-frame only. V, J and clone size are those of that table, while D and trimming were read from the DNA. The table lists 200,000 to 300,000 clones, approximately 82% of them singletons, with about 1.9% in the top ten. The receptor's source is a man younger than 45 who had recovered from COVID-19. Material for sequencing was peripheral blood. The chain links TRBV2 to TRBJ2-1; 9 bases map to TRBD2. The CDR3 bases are TGTGCCAGCGGATTGGCGGGGGGGCATATTAGAAATGAGCAGTTCTTC. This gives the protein CASGLAGGHIRNEQFF.